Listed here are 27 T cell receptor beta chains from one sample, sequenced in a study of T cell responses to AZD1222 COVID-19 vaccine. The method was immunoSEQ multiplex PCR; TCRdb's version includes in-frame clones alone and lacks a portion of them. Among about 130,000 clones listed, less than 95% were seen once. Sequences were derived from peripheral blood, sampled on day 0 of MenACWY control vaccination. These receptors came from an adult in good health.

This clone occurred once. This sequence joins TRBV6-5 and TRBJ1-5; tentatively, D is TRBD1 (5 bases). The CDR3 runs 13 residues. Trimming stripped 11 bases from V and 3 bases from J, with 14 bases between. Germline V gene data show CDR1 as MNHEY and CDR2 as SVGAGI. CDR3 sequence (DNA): TGTGCCGTGGGGGGAATTTTCAATCAGCCCCAGCATTTT. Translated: CAVGGIFNQPQHF.

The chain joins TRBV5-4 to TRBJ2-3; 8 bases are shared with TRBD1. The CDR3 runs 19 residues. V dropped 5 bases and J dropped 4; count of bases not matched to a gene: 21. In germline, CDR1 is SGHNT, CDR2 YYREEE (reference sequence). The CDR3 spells CASSTDRVEGGRGADTQYF. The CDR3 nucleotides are TGTGCCAGCAGTACGGACAGGGTGGAGGGGGGCCGTGGGGCAGATACGCAGTATTTT.

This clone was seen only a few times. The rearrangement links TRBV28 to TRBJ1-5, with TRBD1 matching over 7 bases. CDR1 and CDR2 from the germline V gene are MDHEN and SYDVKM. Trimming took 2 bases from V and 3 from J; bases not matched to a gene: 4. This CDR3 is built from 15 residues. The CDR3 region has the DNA TGTGCCAGCAGTTTAAGGGGACAGTTCAATCAGCCCCAGCATTTT. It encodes CASSLRGQFNQPQHF. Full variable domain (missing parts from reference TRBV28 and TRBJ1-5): DVKVTQSSRYLVKRTGEKVFLECVQDMDHENMFWYRQDPGLGLRLIYFSYDVKMKEKGDIPEGYSVSREKKERFSLILESASTNQTSMYLCASSLRGQFNQPQHFGDGTRLSIL.

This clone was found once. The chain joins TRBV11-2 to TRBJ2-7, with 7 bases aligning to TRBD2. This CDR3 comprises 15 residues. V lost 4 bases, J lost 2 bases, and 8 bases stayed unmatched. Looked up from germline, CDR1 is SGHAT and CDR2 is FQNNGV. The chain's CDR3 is CASSSGLEYPYEQYF. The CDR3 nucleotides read TGTGCCAGCAGCTCCGGACTAGAGTACCCCTACGAGCAGTACTTC. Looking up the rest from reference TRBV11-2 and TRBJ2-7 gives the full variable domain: EAGVAQSPRYKIIEKRQSVAFWCNPISGHATLYWYQQILGQGPKLLIQFQNNGVVDDSQLPKDRFSAERLKGVDSTLKIQPAKLEDSAVYLCASSSGLEYPYEQYFGPGTRLTVT.

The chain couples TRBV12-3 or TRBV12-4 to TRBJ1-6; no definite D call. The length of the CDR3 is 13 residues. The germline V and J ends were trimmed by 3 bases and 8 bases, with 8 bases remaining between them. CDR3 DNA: TGTGCCAGCAGTTTCGGCAGTTATTCACCCCTCCACTTT. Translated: CASSFGSYSPLHF.

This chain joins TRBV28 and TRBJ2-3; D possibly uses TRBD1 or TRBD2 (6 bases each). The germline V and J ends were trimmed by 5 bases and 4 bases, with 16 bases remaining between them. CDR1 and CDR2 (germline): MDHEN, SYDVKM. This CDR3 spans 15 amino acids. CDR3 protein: CASSPRGGPSDTQYF. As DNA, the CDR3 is TGTGCCAGCAGTCCCCGAGGGGGGCCCTCAGATACGCAGTATTTT.

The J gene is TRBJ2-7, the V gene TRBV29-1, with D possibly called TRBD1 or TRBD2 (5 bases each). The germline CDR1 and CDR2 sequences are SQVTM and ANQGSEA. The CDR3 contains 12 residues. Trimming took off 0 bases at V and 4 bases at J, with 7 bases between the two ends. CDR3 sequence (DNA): TGCAGCGTTGAAGACGAGGGGTACGAGCAGTACGTC. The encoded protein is CSVEDEGYEQYV.

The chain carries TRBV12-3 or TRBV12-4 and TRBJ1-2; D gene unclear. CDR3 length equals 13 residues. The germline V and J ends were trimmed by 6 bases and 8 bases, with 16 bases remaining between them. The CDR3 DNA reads TGTGCCAGCAGCTCCTCCCCGGATAGGGGCTACACCTTC. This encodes CASSSSPDRGYTF.

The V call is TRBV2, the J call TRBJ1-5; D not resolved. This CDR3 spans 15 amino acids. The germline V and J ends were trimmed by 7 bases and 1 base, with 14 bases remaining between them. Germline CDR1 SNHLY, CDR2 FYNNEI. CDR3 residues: CASTETELSNQPQHF. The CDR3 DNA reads TGTGCCAGCACCGAGACGGAACTCAGCAATCAGCCCCAGCATTTT.

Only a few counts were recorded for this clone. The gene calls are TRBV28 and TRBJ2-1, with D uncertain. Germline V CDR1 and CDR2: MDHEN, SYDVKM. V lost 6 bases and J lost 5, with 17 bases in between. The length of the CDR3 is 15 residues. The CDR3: CASSPGLRPNNEQFF. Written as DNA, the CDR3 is TGTGCCAGCAGCCCGGGCCTCCGACCTAACAATGAGCAGTTCTTC.

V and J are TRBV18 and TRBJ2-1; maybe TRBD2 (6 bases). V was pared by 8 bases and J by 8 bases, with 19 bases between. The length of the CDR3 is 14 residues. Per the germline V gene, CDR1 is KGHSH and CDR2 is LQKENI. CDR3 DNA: TGTGCCAGCACAACCACGGAGGGGCGACATGAGCAGTTCTTC. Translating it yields CASTTTEGRHEQFF.

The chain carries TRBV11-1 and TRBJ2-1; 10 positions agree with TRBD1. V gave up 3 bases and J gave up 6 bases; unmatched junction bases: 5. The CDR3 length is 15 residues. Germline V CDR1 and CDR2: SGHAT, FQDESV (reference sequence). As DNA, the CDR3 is TGTGCCAGCAGCTTTGTCGGGACAGGGGTCAATGAGCAGTTCTTC. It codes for CASSFVGTGVNEQFF. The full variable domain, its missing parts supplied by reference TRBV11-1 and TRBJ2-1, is EAEVAQSPRYKITEKSQAVAFWCDPISGHATLYWYRQILGQGPELLVQFQDESVVDDSQLPKDRFSAERLKGVDSTLKIQPAELGDSAMYLCASSFVGTGVNEQFFGPGTRLTVL.

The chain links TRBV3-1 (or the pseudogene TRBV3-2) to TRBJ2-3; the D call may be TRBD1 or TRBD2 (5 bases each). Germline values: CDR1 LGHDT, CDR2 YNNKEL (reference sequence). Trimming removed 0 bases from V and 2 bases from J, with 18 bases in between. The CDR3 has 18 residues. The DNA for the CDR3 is TGTGCCAGCAGCCAAGACCCCGGGGCCTTCCTTAACACAGATACGCAGTATTTT. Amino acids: CASSQDPGAFLNTDTQYF.

The chain's CDR3 is CASSLGGGSGELFF. In DNA, the CDR3 is TGCGCCAGCAGCTTGGGAGGGGGATCCGGGGAGCTGTTTTTT. This chain joins TRBV5-1 and TRBJ2-2, with D possibly TRBD1 on 6 matching bases. The germline V gene encodes CDR1 SGHRS and CDR2 YFSETQ. V lost 0 bases and J 6 bases, leaving 9 bases between the germline ends. This CDR3 is 14 amino acids long.

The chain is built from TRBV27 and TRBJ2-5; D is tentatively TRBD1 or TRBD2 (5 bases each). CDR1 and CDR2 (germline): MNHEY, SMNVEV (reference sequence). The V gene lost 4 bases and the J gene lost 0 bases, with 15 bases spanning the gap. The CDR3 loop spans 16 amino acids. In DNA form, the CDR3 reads TGTGCCAGCAGTTCACAAATGGGGGTGTACCAAGAGACCCAGTACTTC. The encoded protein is CASSSQMGVYQETQYF.

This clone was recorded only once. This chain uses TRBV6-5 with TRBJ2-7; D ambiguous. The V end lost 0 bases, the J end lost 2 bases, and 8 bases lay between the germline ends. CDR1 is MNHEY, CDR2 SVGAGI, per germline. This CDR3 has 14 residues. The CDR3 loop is CASSYSFGAYEQYF. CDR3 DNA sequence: TGTGCCAGCAGTTACTCTTTCGGCGCCTACGAGCAGTACTTC.

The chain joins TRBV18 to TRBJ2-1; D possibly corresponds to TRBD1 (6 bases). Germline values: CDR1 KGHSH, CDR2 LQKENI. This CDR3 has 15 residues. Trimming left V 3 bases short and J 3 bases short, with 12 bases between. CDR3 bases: TGTGCCAGCTCACCCCCGGACAGAGACTACAATGAGCAGTTCTTC. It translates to CASSPPDRDYNEQFF.

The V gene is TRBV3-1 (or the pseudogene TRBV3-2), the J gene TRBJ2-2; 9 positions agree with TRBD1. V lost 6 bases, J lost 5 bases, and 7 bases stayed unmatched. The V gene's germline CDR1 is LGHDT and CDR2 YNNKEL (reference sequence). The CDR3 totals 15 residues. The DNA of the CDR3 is TGTGCCAGCAGTTGGACAGGGGAGGGGACCGGGGAGCTGTTTTTT. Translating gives CASSWTGEGTGELFF.

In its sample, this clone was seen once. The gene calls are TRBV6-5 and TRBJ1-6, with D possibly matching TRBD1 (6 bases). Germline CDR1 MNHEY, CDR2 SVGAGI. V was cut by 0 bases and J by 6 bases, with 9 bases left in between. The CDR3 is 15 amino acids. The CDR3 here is CASSYSGRGNSPLHF. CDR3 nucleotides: TGTGCCAGCAGTTACTCGGGCAGGGGTAATTCACCCCTCCACTTT.

In nucleotides, the CDR3 is TGTGCCAGCAGCCCCTGGGGGGCCCAGCGCTTCTTT. As protein: CASSPWGAQRFF. This rearrangement joins TRBV14 to TRBJ1-1, with D maybe TRBD1 (6 bases). The CDR3 length is 12 residues. Germline V gene data show CDR1 as SGHDN and CDR2 as FVKESK. V was pared by 4 bases and J by 14 bases, with 17 bases between.

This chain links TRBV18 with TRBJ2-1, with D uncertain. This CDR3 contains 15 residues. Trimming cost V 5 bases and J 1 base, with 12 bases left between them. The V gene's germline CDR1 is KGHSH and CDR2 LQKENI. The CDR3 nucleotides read TGTGCCAGCTCATCAACCTCCCTGTCCTACAATGAGCAGTTCTTC. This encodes CASSSTSLSYNEQFF.

The CDR3 spells CASSYSQFSSTPLHF. In nucleotides, the CDR3 is TGTGCCAGCAGTTACTCCCAGTTTTCCTCGACGCCCCTCCACTTT. The genes are TRBV6-5 and TRBJ1-6; no definite D call. Germline V lookup: CDR1 MNHEY, CDR2 SVGAGI. The germline V and J ends were trimmed by 0 bases and 13 bases, with 16 bases remaining between them. The CDR3 is 15 residues long.

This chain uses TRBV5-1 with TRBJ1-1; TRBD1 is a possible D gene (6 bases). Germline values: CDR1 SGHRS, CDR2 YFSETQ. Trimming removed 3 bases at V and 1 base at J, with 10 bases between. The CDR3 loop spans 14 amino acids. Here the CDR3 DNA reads TGCGCCAGCAGCTCCCAGGGACAGAACACTGAAGCTTTCTTT. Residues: CASSSQGQNTEAFF.

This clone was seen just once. Here the CDR3 reads CAISGQGWGTGELFF. CDR3 bases: TGTGCCATCAGTGGACAGGGCTGGGGCACCGGGGAGCTGTTTTTT. The rearrangement joins TRBV10-3 to TRBJ2-2, with TRBD1 identical over 7 bases. This CDR3 contains 15 residues. Germline CDR1 reads ENHRY; CDR2 reads SYGVKD. J lost 4 bases, V lost 4 bases, and 6 bases had no gene match.

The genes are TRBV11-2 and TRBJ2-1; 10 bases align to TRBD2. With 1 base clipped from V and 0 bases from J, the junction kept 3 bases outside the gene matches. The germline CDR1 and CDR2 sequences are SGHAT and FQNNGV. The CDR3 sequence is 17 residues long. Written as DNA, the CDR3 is TGTGCCAGCAGCTTAGTTGCTAGCGGGAGCTCCTACAATGAGCAGTTCTTC. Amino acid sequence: CASSLVASGSSYNEQFF.

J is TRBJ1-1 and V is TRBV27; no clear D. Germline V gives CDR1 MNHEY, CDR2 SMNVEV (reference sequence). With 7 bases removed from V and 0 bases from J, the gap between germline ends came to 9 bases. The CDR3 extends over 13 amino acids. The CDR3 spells CASKIKLNTEAFF. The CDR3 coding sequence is TGTGCCAGCAAAATAAAACTGAACACTGAAGCTTTCTTT.

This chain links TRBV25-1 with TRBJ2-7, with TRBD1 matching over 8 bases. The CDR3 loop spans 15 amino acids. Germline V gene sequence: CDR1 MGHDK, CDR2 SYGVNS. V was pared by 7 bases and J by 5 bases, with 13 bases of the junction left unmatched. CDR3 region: CASNGTGGRGDEQYV. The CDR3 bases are TGTGCCAGCAATGGGACAGGAGGCCGTGGCGACGAGCAGTACGTC.